This T cell receptor beta chain was documented in a study of blood T cell repertoires in COVID-19. Per germline, CDR1 MDHEN and CDR2 SYDVKM. CDR3 size: 17 residues. With 2 bases clipped from V and 6 bases from J, the junction kept 11 bases outside the gene matches. Study processing details: Reference gene primer amplification yielded estimated nucleated cell counts. The table came from immunoSEQ multiplex PCR; TCRdb's copy has only in-frame clones and leaves some out. V, J and clone size reflect that table, while D and trimming were determined from the DNA. Here the sample spans 150,000 to 200,000 clones, approximately 80% being singletons.

The material sequenced was peripheral blood. This chain links TRBV28 with TRBJ2-3, with 10 bases matching TRBD2. This clonotype was obtained from an elderly woman with acute or convalescent COVID-19. DNA for the CDR3: TGTGCCAGCAGTTTAGCGGGACTAGCGACGGGCAGGGATACGCAGTATTTT. It specifies CASSLAGLATGRDTQYF.